What follows are 29 T cell receptor beta chains derived from one specimen sequenced in a study of T cell responses to AZD1222 COVID-19 vaccine. Sequenced by immunoSEQ multiplex PCR; TCRdb stores in-frame clones only, minus some. In the table there are about 97,000 clones, approximately 91% of which are singletons. The specimen was peripheral blood, collected on day 0 of AZD1222 vaccination. The receptors were gathered from an adult in good health.

The chain links TRBV27 to TRBJ2-6; D not resolved. The CDR3 runs to 16 residues. V lost 4 bases, J lost 0 bases, and 10 bases lay in between. Germline loops: CDR1 MNHEY, CDR2 SMNVEV (reference sequence). CDR3 sequence reads: CASSSVGISGANVLTF. CDR3 DNA: TGTGCCAGCAGTTCGGTTGGGATCTCTGGGGCCAACGTCCTGACTTTC.

The chain has TRBV19 and TRBJ2-5, with D possibly matching TRBD2 (6 bases). This CDR3 spans 15 amino acids. V was cut by 5 bases and J by 6 bases, with 19 bases left in between. The V gene's germline CDR1 is LNHDA and CDR2 SQIVND (reference sequence). CDR3 in amino acids: CASSLGGTGEQTQYF. The CDR3 DNA is TGTGCCAGTAGTCTAGGTGGGACGGGGGAGCAGACCCAGTACTTC.

V usage is TRBV27 and J usage is TRBJ1-6; 10 bases line up with TRBD1. Germline-derived CDR1 and CDR2 are MNHEY and SMNVEV (reference sequence). This CDR3 is 15 amino acids long. The V segment lost 6 bases and the J segment 8 bases; nucleotides outside the gene matches: 7. The CDR3 DNA reads as TGTGCCAGCAGGCCTCGCGGGACAGGGGATTCACCCCTCCACTTT. It is translated as CASRPRGTGDSPLHF.

The chain is built from TRBV3-1 (or the pseudogene TRBV3-2) and TRBJ2-1; no reliable D call. The V and J ends lost 1 base and 11 bases respectively, with 15 bases between them. Germline CDR1 reads LGHDT; CDR2 reads YNNKEL (reference sequence). The CDR3 extends over 14 amino acids. The CDR3 region has the DNA TGTGCCAGCAGCCAAGGCATACCTCCGGCTCAGCAGTTCTTC. Translated, it gives CASSQGIPPAQQFF.

This chain uses TRBV20-1 with TRBJ1-5; 8 nucleotides agree with TRBD1. Germline values: CDR1 DFQATT, CDR2 SNEGSKA (reference sequence). This CDR3 comprises 15 residues. The junction had 8 bases not matched to a gene; V was cut back by 3 bases and J by 4 bases. CDR3 amino acids: CSASQGAGENQPQHF. The CDR3 nucleotides are TGCAGTGCTAGTCAGGGGGCTGGGGAAAATCAGCCCCAGCATTTT.

CDR3 DNA: TGTGCCAGCAGTGAAGTGTGGACAGGGGGGGAGCCCCAGCATTTT. Translation gives CASSEVWTGGEPQHF. V gene TRBV6-1 combines with J gene TRBJ1-5; 10 bases fit TRBD1. Germline CDR1 reads MNHNS; CDR2 reads SASEGT. This CDR3 contains 15 residues. Germline trimming cut 1 base from V and 8 bases from J; bases unmatched to any gene: 5.

This clone appeared a few times. The rearrangement uses TRBV30 and TRBJ1-5; D possibly corresponds to TRBD1 (6 bases). Germline V gene lookup returns CDR1 GTSNPN and CDR2 SVGIG (reference sequence). V lost 0 bases and J 2 bases, leaving 8 bases between the germline ends. The CDR3 extends over 14 amino acids. CDR3 nucleotide sequence: TGTGCCTGGAGTGTATCAGGGGGCAATCAGCCCCAGCATTTT. Translation gives CAWSVSGGNQPQHF.

The CDR3 spells CASSLTGAIEAFF. CDR3 bases: TGCGCCAGCAGCTTGACAGGGGCGATTGAAGCTTTCTTT. The J gene is TRBJ1-1, the V gene TRBV5-1; TRBD1 matches 7 bases. J lost 7 bases, V lost 1 base, and 4 bases had no gene match. Per the germline V gene, CDR1 is SGHRS and CDR2 is YFSETQ. The CDR3 has 13 amino acids.

There are a few counts of this clone. The V gene is TRBV6-1, the J gene TRBJ2-7; perhaps TRBD2 as D (5 bases). CDR1 and CDR2 (germline): MNHNS, SASEGT. V lost 2 bases, J lost 5 bases, and 16 bases lay in between. The CDR3 is 15 residues long. The CDR3 loop is CASSETHRGGNEQYF. DNA of the CDR3: TGTGCCAGCAGTGAAACCCATCGGGGTGGGAACGAGCAGTACTTC.

The chain joins TRBV28 to TRBJ1-5; D unclear. This CDR3 has 13 amino acids. The germline V gene has CDR1 MDHEN and CDR2 SYDVKM. The CDR3 reads CATMNSGNQPQHF. The CDR3 coding sequence is TGTGCTACAATGAATAGCGGCAATCAGCCCCAGCATTTT.

The V and J genes are TRBV6-2 or TRBV6-3 and TRBJ2-7, with TRBD2 matching over 10 bases. The CDR3 runs to 16 residues. The germline CDR1 and CDR2 sequences are MNHEY and SVGEGT. The V and J ends lost 5 bases and 6 bases, in that order; junction bases with no gene match: 13. CDR3: CASSLIQGLAVREQYF. The CDR3 DNA follows: TGTGCCAGCAGTCTCATCCAAGGACTAGCGGTTCGCGAGCAGTACTTC.

The CDR3 region has the DNA TGTGCCAGCAGAAACCCCACTAGCGGGGGCCCAGGGAGCACGCAGTATTTT. It is translated as CASRNPTSGGPGSTQYF. This rearrangement joins TRBV27 to TRBJ2-3; 11 nucleotides line up with TRBD2. Germline V gene sequence: CDR1 MNHEY, CDR2 SMNVEV (reference sequence). V lost 6 bases and J lost 9; bases outside the gene matches: 17. The CDR3 has 17 amino acids.

This clone has only one observation. This chain joins TRBV7-9 and TRBJ1-1, with no clear D. Looked up from germline, CDR1 is SEHNR and CDR2 is FQNEAQ (reference sequence). The ends were cut back, 3 bases at V and 0 bases at J, with 11 bases in the middle. The CDR3 contains 15 residues. CDR3 nucleotide sequence: TGTGCCAGCAGCTTCCTGACGAACATGAACACTGAAGCTTTCTTT. Residues: CASSFLTNMNTEAFF.

The gene calls are TRBV2 and TRBJ1-2; 7 bases line up with TRBD1. J lost 5 bases, V lost 6 bases, and 15 bases had no gene match. The CDR3 extends over 16 amino acids. Per the germline V gene, CDR1 is SNHLY and CDR2 is FYNNEI. The CDR3 region has the DNA TGTGCCAGCAGCTCTTCCGTTACCGGGACAGTATATGGCTACACCTTC. Translating it yields CASSSSVTGTVYGYTF.

The chain couples TRBV6-5 to TRBJ1-5; 7 bases align to TRBD1. V trimming: 6 bases; J trimming: 4 bases; junction bases outside the gene matches: 9. Germline CDR1 reads MNHEY; CDR2 reads SVGAGI. The CDR3 is made up of 15 amino acids. As DNA, the CDR3 is TGTGCCAGCAGCCTGGGTACAGGGGAAAATCAGCCCCAGCATTTT. Encoded protein: CASSLGTGENQPQHF.

The rearrangement links TRBV12-5 to TRBJ2-1, with TRBD2 matching over 13 bases. CDR1 LGHNT and CDR2 FRNRAP come from the germline V gene. The CDR3 consists of 14 residues. Germline trimming cut 6 bases from V and 6 bases from J; bases unmatched to any gene: 2. The CDR3 protein is CASGTSGGANEQFF. DNA of the CDR3: TGTGCTAGTGGAACTAGCGGGGGGGCCAATGAGCAGTTCTTC.

CDR3 nucleotides: TGTGCCATCAGTGAGACATGGACTAGCGGGGGGCCGGAGGAGACCCAGTACTTC. Translation gives CAISETWTSGGPEETQYF. V and J are TRBV10-3 and TRBJ2-5, with 14 bases that match TRBD2. Trimming cost V 2 bases and J 5 bases; bases outside gene matches: 10. CDR3 length: 18 amino acids. Germline-derived CDR1 and CDR2 are ENHRY and SYGVKD.

V usage is TRBV2 and J usage is TRBJ2-7; unclear D gene. Germline-derived CDR1 and CDR2 are SNHLY and FYNNEI. The V and J ends lost 5 bases and 3 bases respectively, with 5 bases between them. This CDR3 has 11 amino acids. The CDR3 nucleotides read TGTGCCAGCAGTCCAGGCTACGAGCAGTACTTC. Translating it yields CASSPGYEQYF.

This chain links TRBV12-3 or TRBV12-4 with TRBJ1-2; a possible D gene is TRBD1 (5 bases). The ends were cut back, 5 bases at V and 4 bases at J, with 11 bases in the middle. The CDR3 is made up of 13 amino acids. The CDR3 DNA reads TGTGCCAGCAGTCGGGGCCTCTTCTATGGCTACACCTTC. Translation: CASSRGLFYGYTF.

The chain employs TRBV6-5 and TRBJ2-1; D possibly matches TRBD1 or TRBD2 (6 bases each). The CDR3 loop spans 15 amino acids. The ends were cut back, 10 bases at V and 2 bases at J, with 18 bases in the middle. Per germline, CDR1 MNHEY and CDR2 SVGAGI. This CDR3 is CATTYGGLPYNEQFF. As DNA, the CDR3 is TGTGCCACAACCTATGGGGGGCTCCCCTACAATGAGCAGTTCTTC.

The gene calls are TRBV7-2 and TRBJ1-6; D perhaps matches TRBD1 (6 bases). Per the germline V gene, CDR1 is SGHTA and CDR2 is FQGNSA. This CDR3 has 16 amino acids. Trimming left V 1 base short and J 5 bases short, with 12 bases between. DNA of the CDR3: TGTGCCAGCAGCTTAGGAGGGGGGTCAAATAATTCACCCCTCCACTTT. Amino acid sequence: CASSLGGGSNNSPLHF. Full variable domain (remainder filled in from reference TRBV7-2 and TRBJ1-6): GAGVSQSPSNKVTEKGKDVELRCDPISGHTALYWYRQSLGQGLEFLIYFQGNSAPDKSGLPSDRFSAERTGGSVSTLTIQRTQQEDSAVYLCASSLGGGSNNSPLHFGNGTRLTVT.

This chain joins TRBV5-1 and TRBJ1-1; the D is unclear. Germline CDR1 SGHRS, CDR2 YFSETQ. This CDR3 region has 14 residues. V was shortened by 4 bases and J by 4 bases, with 14 bases between the two germline ends. In DNA, the CDR3 is TGCGCCAGCAGCCCCGGGTATGGCTCCACTGAAGCTTTCTTT. Translated, it gives CASSPGYGSTEAFF.

V and J are TRBV7-6 and TRBJ2-6; no firm D call. The CDR3 covers 16 residues. CDR1 and CDR2 from the germline V gene are SGHVS and FNYEAQ. The V end lost 2 bases, the J end lost 0 bases, and 8 bases lay between the germline ends. CDR3 residues: CASSLYSPSGANVLTF. Here the CDR3 DNA reads TGTGCCAGCAGCTTATACAGCCCCTCTGGGGCCAACGTCCTGACTTTC.

This chain uses TRBV29-1 with TRBJ2-5; 8 bases agree with TRBD1. The CDR3 is 13 residues long. Germline V CDR1 and CDR2: SQVTM, ANQGSEA. The J segment lost 4 bases and the V segment lost 7 bases, leaving 8 bases of the junction unmatched. The CDR3 DNA reads as TGCAGCGGGGGGAAGACAGGGGTAGAGACCCAGTACTTC. Its protein is CSGGKTGVETQYF.

The V call is TRBV7-9, the J call TRBJ1-3; D unclear. CDR1 and CDR2 (germline): SEHNR, FQNEAQ (reference sequence). The CDR3 totals 13 residues. Trimming took off 2 bases at V and 2 bases at J, with 4 bases between the two ends. The CDR3 region is CASSLSAGNTIYF. The DNA for the CDR3 is TGTGCCAGCAGCTTAAGCGCTGGAAACACCATATATTTT.

The chain recombines TRBV10-3 with TRBJ2-3; 12 nucleotides align to TRBD2. J lost 2 bases, V lost 4 bases, and 1 base had no gene match. CDR1 is ENHRY and CDR2 is SYGVKD in the germline V gene. The CDR3 has 15 residues. The CDR3 DNA reads TGTGCCATCAGTGGACTAGCGGGGGACACAGATACGCAGTATTTT. Protein sequence: CAISGLAGDTDTQYF.

V is TRBV5-4 and J is TRBJ1-2; a possible D gene is TRBD1 (6 bases). The V end lost 0 bases, the J end lost 4 bases, and 13 bases lay between the germline ends. The V gene's germline CDR1 is SGHNT and CDR2 YYREEE (reference sequence). CDR3 size: 15 residues. The CDR3 DNA reads TGTGCCAGCAGCTTGGCCTCGGGGGCTCGCTATGGCTACACCTTC. Protein sequence: CASSLASGARYGYTF.

The CDR3 DNA reads TGTGCCAGCAGTTTAGCGCAAGGATATGAGCAGTTCTTC. Translated: CASSLAQGYEQFF. The chain uses TRBV12-3 or TRBV12-4 and TRBJ2-1; D call uncertain. This CDR3 has 13 amino acids. The V end was cut by 0 bases, the J end by 8 bases, with 8 bases between.

This clone has a single count. The rearrangement links TRBV3-1 (or the pseudogene TRBV3-2) to TRBJ2-5, with D possibly being TRBD2 (5 bases). CDR1 is LGHDT, CDR2 YNNKEL, per germline (reference sequence). Trimming cost V 6 bases and J 4 bases, with 9 bases left between them. This CDR3 contains 12 residues. Here the CDR3 reads CASRGVGETQYF. CDR3 DNA sequence: TGTGCCAGCAGGGGAGTAGGAGAGACCCAGTACTTC.